This T cell receptor (beta chain) was captured in a study of blood T cells in healthy people across ages. In germline, CDR1 is MDHEN, CDR2 SYDVKM. Trimming stripped 6 bases from V and 0 bases from J, with 14 bases between. The CDR3 extends over 16 amino acids. Through a sample-barcoded 5' primer and a J-beta primer mix, a second PCR was run for roughly 7 to 12 cycles. Each CDR3 protein gets one entry after TCRdb re-called the 5' RACE reads with MiXCR. The table includes 790,000 or so distinct CDR3 sequences, about 56% detected once. This clonotype was recorded once. The chain recombines TRBV28 with TRBJ1-4, with D hard to call. The TCR was taken from a man between 35 and 55 years old in good health. The sample taken for sequencing was blood. The CDR3 sequence is CASSRTDQTTNEKLFF. The CDR3 coding sequence is TGTGCCAGCAGCCGGACCGATCAAACAACTAATGAAAAACTGTTTTTT. Full variable domain (remainder filled in from reference TRBV28 and TRBJ1-4): DVKVTQSSRYLVKRTGEKVFLECVQDMDHENMFWYRQDPGLGLRLIYFSYDVKMKEKGDIPEGYSVSREKKERFSLILESASTNQTSMYLCASSRTDQTTNEKLFFGSGTQLSVL.